This TCR beta chain was observed in a study of T cell repertoires in cytomegalovirus infection. TCRdb reanalysed the reads using MiXCR and keeps one entry per CDR3 protein. Found here are under 500,000 distinct CDR3 sequences, approximately 40% of them singletons; the top ten hold roughly two fifths. Germline CDR1 reads MGHRA; CDR2 reads YSYEKL. CDR3 length equals 17 residues. Trimming pared 4 bases from V and 6 bases from J, leaving 24 bases between. With respect to this clonotype: What it binds is unknown.

The starting material was cultured PBMCs, obtained from culture after CMV antigen stimulation. The clonotype originates from a human donor in good health (CMV status not recorded). Some clones in this sample may be carry-over from other donors' samples. V and J are TRBV4-1 and TRBJ1-2; D possibly corresponds to TRBD1 (6 bases). CDR3 DNA: TGCGCCAGCAGCCCGTCTATCCTCCAGGGGCGGGACCATGGCTACACCTTC. Residues: CASSPSILQGRDHGYTF.